This TCR beta chain was identified in a study of Ad26.COV2.S vaccination and SARS-CoV-2 variants. CDR1 is SQVTM and CDR2 is ANQGSEA in the germline V gene. The CDR3 sequence is 16 residues long. The V gene end was trimmed by 6 bases and the J gene end by 3 bases; junction bases not matched to a gene: 15. Sample treatment: roughly 18 received Ad26.COV2.S at low or high dose, single or two shots; about 5 received placebo; per-sample allocation not given. Each sample was drawn 63 days after the first injection (of vaccine or placebo). The data were produced by immunoSEQ multiplex PCR, yet TCRdb's version contains in-frame clones alone and is incomplete. The repertoire has about 350,000 clones, roughly nine tenths of them found once; the top ten carry 6.4%.

The chain combines TRBV29-1 with TRBJ2-5; 8 bases match TRBD1. This specimen was peripheral blood, taken in a trial of Ad26.COV2.S vaccine versus placebo. This receptor was identified in a person between 18 and 59 years old who received the Ad26.COV2.S COVID-19 vaccine or a placebo. Here the CDR3 reads CSVTIGSGGRKETQYF. CDR3 nucleotides: TGCAGCGTCACTATTGGTTCAGGGGGCAGGAAAGAGACCCAGTACTTC.